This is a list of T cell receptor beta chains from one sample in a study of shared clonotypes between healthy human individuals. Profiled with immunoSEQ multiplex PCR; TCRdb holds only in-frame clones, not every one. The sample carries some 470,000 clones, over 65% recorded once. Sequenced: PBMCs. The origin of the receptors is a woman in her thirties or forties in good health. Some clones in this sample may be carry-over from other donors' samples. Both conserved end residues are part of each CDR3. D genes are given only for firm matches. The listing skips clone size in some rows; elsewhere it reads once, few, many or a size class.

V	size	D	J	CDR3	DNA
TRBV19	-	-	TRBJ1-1	CASATGTMNTEAFF	TGTGCCAGTGCTACCGGGACAATGAACACTGAAGCTTTCTTT
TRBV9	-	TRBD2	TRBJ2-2	CASSVLAGDTGELFF	TGTGCCAGCAGCGTACTAGCGGGAGACACCGGGGAGCTGTTTTTT
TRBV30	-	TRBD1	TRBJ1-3	CAWDPGQGRNTIYF	TGTGCCTGGGATCCGGGACAGGGAAGAAACACCATATATTTT
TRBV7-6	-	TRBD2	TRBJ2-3	CASSFRGADTQYF	TGTGCCAGCAGCTTCCGGGGGGCAGATACGCAGTATTTT
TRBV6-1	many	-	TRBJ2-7	CASSELTGSSYEQYF	TGTGCCAGCAGTGAATTGACAGGCAGCTCCTACGAGCAGTACTTC
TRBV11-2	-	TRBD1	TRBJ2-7	CASSPEVQRTGLPFEQYF	TGTGCCAGCAGCCCAGAAGTCCAACGGACAGGGCTTCCCTTCGAGCAGTACTTC
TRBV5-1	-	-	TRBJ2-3	CASSLEGTRGIDTQYF	TGCGCCAGCAGCTTGGAGGGAACTAGAGGGATAGATACGCAGTATTTT
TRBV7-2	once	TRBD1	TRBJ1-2	CASSLYRGGGYTF	TGTGCCAGCAGCTTATACAGGGGTGGTGGCTACACCTTC
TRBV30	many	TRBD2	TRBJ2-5	CAWDGHRRGAQYF	TGTGCCTGGGACGGACACCGTCGGGGGGCCCAGTACTTC
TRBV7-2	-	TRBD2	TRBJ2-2	CASSLRSGRRAGELFF	TGTGCCAGCAGCTTACGTAGCGGGAGAAGGGCCGGGGAGCTGTTTTTT
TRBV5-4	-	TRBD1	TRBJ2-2	CASSRDRVSGELFF	TGTGCCAGCAGCCGGGACAGGGTCTCCGGGGAGCTGTTTTTT
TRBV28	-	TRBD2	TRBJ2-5	CASTRLAGDREQYF	TGTGCCAGCACGAGACTAGCGGGAGATCGGGAGCAGTACTTC
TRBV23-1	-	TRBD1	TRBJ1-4	CGGQGKELDEKLFF	TGCGGGGGACAGGGGAAGGAGTTGGATGAAAAACTGTTTTTT
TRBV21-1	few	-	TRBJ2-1	CASSTRTGHSYNEQFF	TGTGCCAGCAGCACCAGGACAGGTCACTCCTACAATGAGCAGTTCTTC
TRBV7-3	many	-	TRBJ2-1	CASGGPDNEQFF	TGTGCCAGCGGGGGGCCAGACAATGAGCAGTTCTTC
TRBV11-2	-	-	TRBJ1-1	CASSLARGLNTEAFF	TGTGCCAGCAGCTTGGCCAGGGGTTTGAACACTGAAGCTTTCTTT
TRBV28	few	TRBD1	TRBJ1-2	CASSPGTGNFGYTF	TGTGCCAGCAGCCCCGGGACAGGGAATTTTGGCTACACCTTC
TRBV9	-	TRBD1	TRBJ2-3	CASSVTGGSTDTQYF	TGTGCCAGCAGCGTCACAGGGGGGAGCACAGATACGCAGTATTTT
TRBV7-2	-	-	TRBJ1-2	CASSLLRGGYTF	TGTGCCAGCAGCTTACTTAGAGGGGGCTACACCTTC
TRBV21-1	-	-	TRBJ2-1	CASSKVPRLAGIYNEQFF	TGTGCCAGCAGCAAAGTCCCCCGACTAGCGGGGATTTACAATGAGCAGTTCTTC
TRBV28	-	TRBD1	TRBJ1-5	CASSLAASDRVYQPQHF	TGTGCCAGCAGTTTAGCCGCTTCGGACAGGGTTTATCAGCCCCAGCATTTT
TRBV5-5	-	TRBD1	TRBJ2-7	CASSIGQGDGYEQYF	TGTGCCAGCAGCATCGGACAGGGGGACGGCTACGAGCAGTACTTC
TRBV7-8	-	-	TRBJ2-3	CASSLEGRDHQGQYF	TGTGCCAGCAGCTTAGAAGGAAGGGACCACCAAGGGCAGTATTTT
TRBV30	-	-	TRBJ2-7	CAWSPTGFSYEQYF	TGTGCCTGGAGCCCCACAGGGTTCTCCTACGAGCAGTACTTC